Reported below is one T cell receptor beta chain. What it recognizes is unknown. These data come from a study of shared clonotypes between healthy human individuals. Points from the study as a whole: The four-donor shared clonotypes exceeded non-shared clonotypes in generation probability, with non-shared ones scoring lower.

TCRdb's table, derived via immunoSEQ multiplex PCR, lists solely in-frame clones and lacks some. The repertoire includes about 1.5 million clones, about 98% of them detected once, and around 0.47% sits in the top ten. The V gene's germline CDR1 is MNHNS and CDR2 SASEGT. The V gene lost 4 bases and the J gene lost 4 bases, with 5 bases spanning the gap. The CDR3 contains 12 residues. The receptor's source is a man between 25 and 39 years old in good health. The sample taken for sequencing was naive CD4+ T cells sorted from blood. Subset here: CD45RA+ positively selected. The V gene is TRBV6-1, the J gene TRBJ1-5, with D unresolved. The CDR3 coding sequence is TGTGCCAGCAGTGGTAAGAATCAGCCCCAGCATTTT. Protein product: CASSGKNQPQHF.